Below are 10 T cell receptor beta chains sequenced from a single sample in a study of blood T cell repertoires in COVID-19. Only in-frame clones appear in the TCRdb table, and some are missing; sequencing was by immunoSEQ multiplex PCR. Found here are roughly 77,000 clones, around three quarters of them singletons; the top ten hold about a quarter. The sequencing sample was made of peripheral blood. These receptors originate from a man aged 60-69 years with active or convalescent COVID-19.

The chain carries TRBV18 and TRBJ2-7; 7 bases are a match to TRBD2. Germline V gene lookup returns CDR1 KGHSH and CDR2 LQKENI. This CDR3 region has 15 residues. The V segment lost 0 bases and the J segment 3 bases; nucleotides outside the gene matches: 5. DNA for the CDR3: TGTGCCAGCTCACCACCGGGGAGGGGACTCTACGAGCAGTACTTC. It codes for CASSPPGRGLYEQYF.

This CDR3 is CASSLGLAGQETQYF. The CDR3 DNA follows: TGTGCCAGCAGCTTAGGTCTAGCGGGGCAAGAGACCCAGTACTTC. This chain joins TRBV11-3 and TRBJ2-5; 9 nucleotides match TRBD2. CDR3 size: 15 residues. V shed 1 base, J shed 2 bases, and the junction held 2 bases outside the gene matches. Germline V gene sequence: CDR1 SGHNT, CDR2 YENEEA.

CDR3 nucleotides: TGTGCCTGGAGTCCATTCTTGGACTCTCCCTACAATGAGCAGTTCTTC. Translated, it gives CAWSPFLDSPYNEQFF. This rearrangement joins TRBV30 to TRBJ2-1, with TRBD2 as a possible D gene (5 bases). Looked up from germline, CDR1 is GTSNPN and CDR2 is SVGIG (reference sequence). This CDR3 contains 16 residues. V shed 2 bases and J shed 2 bases, with 16 bases lying between them.

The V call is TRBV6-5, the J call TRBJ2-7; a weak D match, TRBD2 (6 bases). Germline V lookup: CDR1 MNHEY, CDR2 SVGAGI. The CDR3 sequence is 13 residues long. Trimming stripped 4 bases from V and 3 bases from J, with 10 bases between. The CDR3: CASSLGGGYEQYF. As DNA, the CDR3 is TGTGCCAGCAGTTTGGGGGGAGGCTACGAGCAGTACTTC.

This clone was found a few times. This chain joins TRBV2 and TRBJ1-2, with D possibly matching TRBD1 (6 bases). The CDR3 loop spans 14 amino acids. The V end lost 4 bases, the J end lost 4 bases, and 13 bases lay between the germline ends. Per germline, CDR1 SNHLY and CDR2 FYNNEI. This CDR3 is CASSVYRDIYGYTF. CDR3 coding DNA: TGTGCCAGCAGTGTATACCGGGACATCTATGGCTACACCTTC.

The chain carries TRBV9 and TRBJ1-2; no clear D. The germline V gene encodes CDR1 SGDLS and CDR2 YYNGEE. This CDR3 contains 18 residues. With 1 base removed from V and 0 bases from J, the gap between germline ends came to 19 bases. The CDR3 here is CASSVLRIPTLSNYGYTF. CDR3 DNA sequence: TGTGCCAGCAGCGTATTGCGGATTCCTACCCTTTCTAACTATGGCTACACCTTC.

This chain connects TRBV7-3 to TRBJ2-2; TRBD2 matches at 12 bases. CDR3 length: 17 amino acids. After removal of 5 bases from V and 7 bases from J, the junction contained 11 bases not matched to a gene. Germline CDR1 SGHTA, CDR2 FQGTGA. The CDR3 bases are TGTGCCAGCAGCGTCGCCACTAGCGGGGGGCTTGGCGGGGAGCTGTTTTTT. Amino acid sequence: CASSVATSGGLGGELFF.

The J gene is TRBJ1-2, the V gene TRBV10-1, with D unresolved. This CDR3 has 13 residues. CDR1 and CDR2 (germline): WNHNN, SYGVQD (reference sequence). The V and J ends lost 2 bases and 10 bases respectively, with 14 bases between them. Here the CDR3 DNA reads TGCGCCAGCAGTGAGGATGGCCATTCCACCTACACCTTC. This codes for CASSEDGHSTYTF.

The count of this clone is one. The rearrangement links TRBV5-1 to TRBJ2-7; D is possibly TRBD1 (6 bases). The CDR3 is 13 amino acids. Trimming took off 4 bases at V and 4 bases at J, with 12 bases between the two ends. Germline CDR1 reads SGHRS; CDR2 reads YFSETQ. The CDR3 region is CASSGTSMYEQYF. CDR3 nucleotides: TGCGCCAGCAGCGGGACATCCATGTACGAGCAGTACTTC.

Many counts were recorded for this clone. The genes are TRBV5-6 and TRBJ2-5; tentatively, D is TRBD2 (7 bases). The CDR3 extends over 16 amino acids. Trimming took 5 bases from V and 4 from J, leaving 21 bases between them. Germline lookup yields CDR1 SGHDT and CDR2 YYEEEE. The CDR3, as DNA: TGTGCCAGCAGTAATTGGGGGGGCGCGTTGGCAGAGACCCAGTACTTC. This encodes CASSNWGGALAETQYF.